This TCR beta chain was documented in a study of beta chain features in type 1 diabetes (dated by TCRdb to between 2018 and 2020). Context from the whole study: Mean age, gender distribution, total cell number and subset yield did not differ between patients and healthy donors. A total of over 95,000,000 sorted cells were examined across all samples, and RNA yield correlated strongly with the number of cells per subset. In the study, recently diagnosed type 1 diabetes patients and matched healthy donors were compared on the TCRB repertoires of their sorted circulating CD4+ T cell subsets. Naive and central memory subsets were obtained from all 30 or so donors, but regulatory and stem cell-like memory subsets were isolated from only 8 patients and 8 healthy donors. Broad study findings and their caveats: Patients with type 1 diabetes made fewer insertions and deleted more nucleotides at VDJ recombination sites, implying thymic rearrangement abnormalities. Sequencing cDNA rather than genomic DNA could over-represent highly expressing activated cells, although activation and CD3 levels did not differ between groups. Shorter templates might be favored by PCR, yet because patient and control samples were amplified and corrected together, any such skew would affect both groups equally. A moderate but significant shortening of TCRB CDR3 length was observed in type 1 diabetes patients in all four CD4+ subsets. Naive, central memory and regulatory TCRB repertoires appeared to be more similar among patients than among healthy donors. Only small numbers of individuals were included in the HLA sub-analyses, which left unresolved whether HLA type had any influence on TCRB rearrangement.

Including the terminal cysteine and phenylalanine, the CDR3 comprises 13 residues. Left in the record is the CDR3 DNA by itself, 39 bases read in frame from the first base. V loses 4 bases at its end and J loses 4 bases; junction bases beyond the gene matches: 4. CDR1 is given as SGDLS and CDR2 as YYNGEE, both from the germline V gene. A single peripheral blood draw of around 0.11 L on average was collected from each donor into heparinised tubes. A BD FACSAria II and a panel including CD45RO, CCR7, CD25, CD127, CD95 and CD27 were used to sort naive, central memory, regulatory and stem cell-like memory CD4+ T cells. A purity above 95% was achieved for all sorted populations. PBMCs were isolated right away by Lymphoprep density gradient centrifugation and were stained directly, without culture. Samples were stained and sorted in pairs, with one healthy donor and one patient per experiment, so that batch effects were minimized.

Worth noting for this clone: Its target antigen remains unknown. Per-base qualities were not stored, and no clone one base away is much larger.

All of the isolated RNA was reverse transcribed with the High Capacity cDNA Reverse Transcription Kit, so expressed TCRB transcripts were sequenced. Deep immunoSEQ sequencing was applied to naive, central memory and regulatory T cell samples, giving an average of roughly 3.5 million total reads per sample. Sorted cells were lysed in RLT buffer, and RNA was extracted using DNase-treated RNeasy Micro or Mini kits according to cell number. Each cell subset was processed separately to prevent cross-contamination, with patient and healthy donor samples processed together. Using the immunoSEQ multiplex PCR, TCRB sequences were amplified from cDNA into 87-bp fragments spanning the CDR3 region. Sequencing of the amplicons was performed on the Illumina HiSeq platform. Per the authors' processing: PCR bias was computationally corrected using synthetic template baselines, reads within Hamming distance 2 were collapsed, and singletons that could not be merged were discarded. Reads were aligned to IMGT to assign V, D and J genes, CDR3 length, and insertions or deletions at six rearrangement sites. Within each subset, clonotype counts were normalized to sorted cell number, after which true diversity and Gini coefficients were computed with the tcR R package. Repertoire sharing was quantified using the overlap coefficient calculated on TCRB nucleotide sequences. Out-of-frame TCRB sequences from naive cells were analyzed to stand in for the pre-selection repertoire. As stored in TCRdb, this immuneACCESS dataset retains in-frame rearrangements with V and J assigned. A fraction of the clones does not appear; measured against another copy, unresolved V genes explain less than half of the discrepancy, and the remainder lacks a known reason. For V, J and clone size, that table is used; D and trimming come from the DNA. The sample table shows hundreds of thousands of clones, and 14% are seen once. The leading ten clones occupy 0.025% to 0.03% of the sample.

The chain employs TRBV9 and TRBJ2-5, with 7 middle bases fitting TRBD1. Source material: naive CD4+ T cells from blood. Per the publication, the cell subset or site label means: true naive CD4+ T cells. This sequence was found in a woman aged 40 to 50 in good health. The sequence in DNA is TGTGCCAGCAGCCGAGACAGGGTAGAGACCCAGTACTTC. Translated, it gives CASSRDRVETQYF.